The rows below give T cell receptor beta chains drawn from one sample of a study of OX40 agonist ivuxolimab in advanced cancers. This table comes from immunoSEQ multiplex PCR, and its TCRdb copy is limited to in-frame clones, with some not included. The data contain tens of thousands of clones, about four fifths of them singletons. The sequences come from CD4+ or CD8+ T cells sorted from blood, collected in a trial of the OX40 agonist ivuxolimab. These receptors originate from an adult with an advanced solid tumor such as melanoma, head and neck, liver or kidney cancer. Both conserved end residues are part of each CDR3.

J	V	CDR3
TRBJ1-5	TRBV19	CASSSNRASGNQPQHF
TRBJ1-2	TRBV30	CAWSVGRSGYGYTF
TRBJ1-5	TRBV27	CASSSVNQPQHF
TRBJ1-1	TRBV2	CASRTTSAGEAFF
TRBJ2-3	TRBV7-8	CASSLVGGPRVDTQYF
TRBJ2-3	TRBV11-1	CASSPGHQSDTQYF
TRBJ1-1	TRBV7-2	CASTKDGLNTEAFF
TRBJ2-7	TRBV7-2	CASSLAPPGTGKAEQYF
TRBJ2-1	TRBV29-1	CSVAESRNEQFF
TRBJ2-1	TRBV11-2	CASSYSEQFF
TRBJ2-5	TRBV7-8	CASSSLLAGEPKQYF
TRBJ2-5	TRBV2	CASMRGAYETQYF
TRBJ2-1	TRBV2	CASSVRQQGNEQFF
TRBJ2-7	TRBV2	CASSEGTGRYEQYF
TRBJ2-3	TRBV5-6	CASSLVSGGGTDTQYF
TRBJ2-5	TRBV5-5	CASSLKETQYF
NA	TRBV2	CASSEIAVSSYEQYF
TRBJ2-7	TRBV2	CASSRQGSSYEQYF
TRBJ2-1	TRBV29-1	CSAWGLALRNEQFF
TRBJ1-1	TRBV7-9	CASSLGGGTEAFF
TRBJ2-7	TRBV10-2	CASSPSRDPYEQYF
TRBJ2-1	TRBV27	CASTPTGTGMNEQFF
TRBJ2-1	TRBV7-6	CASSDLAGGYNEQFF
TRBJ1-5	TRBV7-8	CASSSAQGQPQHF
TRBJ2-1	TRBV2	CASSERWLALEQFF
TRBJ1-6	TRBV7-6	CASSLSEPDSPLHF
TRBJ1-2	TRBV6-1	CASNAGQVDYGYTF
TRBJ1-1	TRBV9	CASSPGQGGWYTEAFF
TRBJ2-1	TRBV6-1	CASSEKMDTRQFF
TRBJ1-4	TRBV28	CASRLDRANEKLFF
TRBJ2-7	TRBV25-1	CASSWTGNGEQYF
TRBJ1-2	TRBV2	CASSEGGGAAYGYTF
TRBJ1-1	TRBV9	CASSLTTGATEAFF
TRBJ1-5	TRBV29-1	CSVGGLGPGGNQPQHF
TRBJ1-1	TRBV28	CASNLAGTGETEAFF
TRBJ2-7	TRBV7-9	CASSSTTGTETYEQYF
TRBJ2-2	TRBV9	CASSAGPGQGFVRELFF
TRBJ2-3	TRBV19	CASSSQAAADTQYF
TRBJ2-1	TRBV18	CASSRPGLAAGEQFF
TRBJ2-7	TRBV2	CASSEQGSSYEQYF
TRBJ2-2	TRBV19	CASSPQAGELFF
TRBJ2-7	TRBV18	CASSPRDRVLYEQYF
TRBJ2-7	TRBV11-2	CASSAGTGAYEQYF
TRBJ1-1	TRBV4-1	CASSQDLRSEAFF
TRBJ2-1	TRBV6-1	CASSGGWGQGSNEQFF
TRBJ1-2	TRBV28	CASSPPQGFYGYTF
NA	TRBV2	CASRKSLQGREQYF
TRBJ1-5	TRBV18	CASSPEGVQQPQHF
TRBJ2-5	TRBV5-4	CASSLVGGETQYF
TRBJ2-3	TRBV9	CASSKGLAGGTSTDTQYF
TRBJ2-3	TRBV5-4	CASSPKTGGATDTQYF
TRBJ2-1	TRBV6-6	CASSYGSSNEQFF
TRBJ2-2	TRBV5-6	CASSLDPESGELFF
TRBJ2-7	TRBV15	CATSKGGNYEQYF
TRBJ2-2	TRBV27	CASSERDVYTGELFF
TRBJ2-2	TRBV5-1	CASKLAGGPAGELFF